This T cell receptor (beta chain) was obtained from a study of naive and memory T cell subsets (dated by TCRdb to between 2016 and 2019). Study-wide context: The figure summarizing these samples reported ten or so blood donors, 7 tuberculin skin test biopsies and 3 saline control biopsies. PCR2 was typically a SYBR Green qPCR stopped at a set threshold; low-input samples could instead use end-point PCR (around 6 cycles). What the authors observed across the whole study: The potential sensitivity of the RNA-based method to TCR transcript changes with T cell activation and differentiation was acknowledged.

Its CDR3 holds 14 amino acids, cysteine through phenylalanine. The retained sequence is limited to the CDR3, 42 bases, with the frame set at the first base. According to the germline V gene, CDR1 reads SGHRS and CDR2 reads YFSETQ. A robust, sensitive protocol for the amplification, sequencing and analysis of TCRs was described in the study, in which 3' ligation of a UMI-containing oligonucleotide to TCR cDNA was used. For whole blood analysis, 2.5 ml of peripheral blood was collected from healthy adult volunteers into Tempus tubes, and RNA was extracted following the manufacturer's instructions. Total RNA, without cell sorting, was DNase treated with RQ1 DNase before reverse transcription, targeting roughly 1 to 1000 ng input. Libraries were prepared from skin biopsies and whole blood to test how robust the pipeline was in samples where T cells are a minority population. The library was built by means of 5' RACE. The ligated cDNA was amplified by four rounds of PCR, in which nested alpha and beta constant region primers were used together with the SP2 primer. For the blood and skin samples, TCR RNA was reverse transcribed with SuperScript IV using primers for the alpha and beta constant regions. Using T4 RNA ligase 1, an oligonucleotide carrying both the Illumina SP2 primer and a UMI was ligated onto the 3' end of the cDNA. The 12-nucleotide UMI consisted of two random hexamers with an eight-base spacer between the hexamers to prevent hairpin formation. From the second PCR onward, TCR alpha and beta chain libraries were processed separately and dual indexed for multiplexing. After pooling, the indexed libraries were analyzed by capillary electrophoresis and sequenced on either an Illumina MiSeq or NextSeq. PhiX DNA at about 4.5-8% was spiked into libraries to increase base diversity and improve cluster recognition. The original pipeline was this. Demultiplexor extracted UMIs from read 2, combined them with read 1 TCR sequence, and split reads by sample indices. V and J genes and V-J junctions were identified by Decombinator, and each TCR was assigned a five-part identifier that included V and J deletions. Collapsinator used UMIs to correct sequencing errors and PCR amplification heterogeneity, producing a UMI-based abundance for each TCR. Identifiers were converted to nucleotide sequence by CDR3Translator and translated to amino acids, and CDR3 regions were extracted on the basis of terminal motifs. Error-corrected counts of alpha and beta TCRs from blood and skin were compared after being normalized to the amount of input RNA. TCRdb reprocessing: public reads trimmed at Q25 with fastp, clones called with MiXCR, in-frame beta chains kept. Rows with a matching CDR3 protein are joined into one entry that keeps the most common DNA and genes. TCRdb, rather than the study authors, made the V and J calls. In all, the sample holds more than 55,000 distinct CDR3 sequences, and under 10% of those were seen once. The ten largest clones add up to over 8% of the sample.

In this sample, this clonotype turned up many times. Its target antigen remains unknown. One end of the junction varies from germline; a read error may be responsible. The TCR was taken from a female donor in good health. In this chain, TRBV5-1 is recombined with TRBJ2-2, and the D gene may be TRBD2, 5 bases matching. At the DNA level, the sequence is TGCGCCAGCAGCTCGGGTCAGAACACCGGGGAGCTATTTTTT. This sequence encodes CASSSGQNTGELFF.